The following is a T cell receptor beta chain sequence with its context. This clonotype occurred many times. Its antigen is unknown. Per-base quality was not reported, and no clone a single base away is much larger than it. This record belongs to a study of CD8+CD57+ T cells in acquired aplastic anemia (dated 2018 in TCRdb). As for the study more broadly: On average, sorted CD4+ and CD8+ cells yielded 3 to 4 ug of extracted DNA, with a range of about 0.17 to 27.4 ug. For healthy donor samples, the average read count was about 10 million for CD4+ cells and approximately 11 million for CD8+ cells.

Taken from the germline V gene (reference sequence), the CDR1 and CDR2 loops are DFQATT and SNEGSKA. The CDR3 measures 14 amino acids from cysteine to phenylalanine. Just the 42-base CDR3 DNA is kept, in frame starting at base 1. The trim is 5 bases for V and 4 bases for J, with a gap of 15 bases between the germline ends. In this study, sorted CD4+ and CD8+ T cells from the blood of healthy subjects and of severe aplastic anemia patients had their TCR repertoires deep-sequenced. Ficoll-Paque density gradient centrifugation was used to isolate peripheral blood mononuclear cells. CD4+ and CD8+ T cells were sorted by FACS or magnetic beads before DNA extraction. Genomic DNA was used as template for profiling of TCR beta VDJ combinations and CDR3 sequences. TCR repertoire sequencing was run on an Illumina HiSeq 2000. The original methods were these. TRBV/TRBJ rearrangement plots, CDR3 size and DJ length profiles, and Simpson's diversity index were used to evaluate the repertoires. The most abundant DNA sequence in the deep sequencing data was defined as the immunodominant clone. CDR3 amino acid sequences were screened for sharing across subjects and compared with published repertoires and the VDJdb database. Clones were called with MiXCR by TCRdb after fastp trimmed the public reads at Q25, and only in-frame beta chains were retained. Rows matching on CDR3 protein sequence are summarized as one entry with the most common DNA and genes. The V and J calls come from TCRdb's annotation, not from the publication. The sample contains under 250,000 distinct CDR3 sequences, 34% of them found a single time. The top ten constitute 1.1% of the sample.

General conclusions and limits of the study: Between patients and healthy controls, no significant difference in CD8+ Simpson's diversity was found (P=0.060). About 30 CD8+ CDR3 sequences were found to be shared between patients and controls, but these sequences appeared to be highly expressed in patients and within the immunodominant clones of the patients.

Sequenced: sorted CD4+, CD8+, or CD8+CD57+ T cells (not recorded which) from PBMCs. The chain is encoded by TRBV20-1 joined to TRBJ1-3; the D region possibly corresponds to TRBD1 (6 bases align). The receptor was isolated from a human donor in good health, serving as a control. At the DNA level, the sequence is TGCAGTGCTCCAACCCCGGACAGCGGAAACACCATATATTTT. This sequence encodes CSAPTPDSGNTIYF.